This T cell receptor (beta chain) was found in a study of cytomegalovirus exposure and HLA in healthy donors. Trimming removed 3 bases at V and 7 bases at J, with 12 bases between. Germline-derived CDR1 and CDR2 are SGHVS and FNYEAQ. The CDR3 runs 13 residues. Amplification used 60 Vbeta primers and 13 Jbeta primers. The table came from immunoSEQ multiplex PCR; TCRdb's copy has only in-frame clones and leaves some out. The sample comprises under 250,000 clones, about 83% of which are singletons, and about 9.4% rests with the top ten. The chain recombines TRBV7-6 with TRBJ1-2; D is uncertain. Input material: PBMCs. The receptor's source is a woman aged 50 to 60 in good health and CMV-seropositive. The chain's CDR3 is CASSLDGSGGYTF. The CDR3 nucleotides are TGTGCCAGCAGCTTGGATGGGTCGGGTGGCTACACCTTC.